This entry concerns a single T cell receptor (beta chain). The antigen is undetermined. At one boundary the junction diverges from the germline segment, which might be a read error. There are 14 residues in the CDR3. Germline CDR1 SGHVS, CDR2 FNYEAQ. These data are taken from a study of CD8 T cells in ankylosing spondylitis. Findings of the study overall: Ankylosing spondylitis blood appeared to be characterized by a TCR beta motif of about 8 highly homologous variants. Prior literature has documented some motif variants in synovial fluid and blood from reactive arthritis. Reportedly, matched ankylosing spondylitis synovial fluid was significantly enriched for disease-linked clones. Disease-linked clones bore a CD8+ phenotype, appearing relatively rarely in peripheral blood.

Quantitative 5'-RACE with molecular barcodes was used to make the TCR beta libraries. TCRdb reprocessed the 5' RACE reads with MiXCR, giving one entry per CDR3 protein. This sample has a few hundred thousand distinct CDR3 sequences, with under 25% found just once. Material: blood, either unsorted or a sorted T cell fraction (not recorded which). The receptor was isolated from a male donor with ankylosing spondylitis. V is TRBV7-6 and J is TRBJ1-1; 7 nucleotides align to TRBD1. CDR3 nucleotides: TGTGCCAGCACCTTAAACCAGGGGGACACTGAAGCTTTCTTT. Its protein product is CASTLNQGDTEAFF. Variable domain in full (rest from reference TRBV7-6 and TRBJ1-1): GAGVSQSPRYKVTKRGQDVALRCDPISGHVSLYWYRQALGQGPEFLTYFNYEAQQDKSGLPNDRFSAERPEGSISTLTIQRTEQRDSAMYRCASTLNQGDTEAFFGQGTRLTVV.